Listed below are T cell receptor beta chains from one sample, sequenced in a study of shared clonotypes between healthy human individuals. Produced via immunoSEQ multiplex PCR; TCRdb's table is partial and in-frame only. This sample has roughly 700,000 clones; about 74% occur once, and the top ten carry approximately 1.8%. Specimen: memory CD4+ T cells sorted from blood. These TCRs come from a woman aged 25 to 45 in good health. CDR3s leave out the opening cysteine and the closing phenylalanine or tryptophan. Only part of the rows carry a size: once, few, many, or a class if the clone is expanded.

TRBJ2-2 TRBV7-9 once ASGALAGDIGELF
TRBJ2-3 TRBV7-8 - ASSKRKEFTDTQY
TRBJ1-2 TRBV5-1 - ASSTGTSNYGYT
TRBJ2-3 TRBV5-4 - ASSLGTSGRVLSYTDTQY
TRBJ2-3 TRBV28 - ASSRTAHTDTQY
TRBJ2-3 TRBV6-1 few ASSEQAGGTDTQY
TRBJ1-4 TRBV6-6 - ASSYFGGSEKLF
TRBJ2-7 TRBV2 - ASRDTSVWGTYEQY
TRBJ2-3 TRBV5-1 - ASSLGAGTSGSFTDTQY
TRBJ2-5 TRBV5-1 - ASSLSWETQY
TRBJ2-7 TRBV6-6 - ASSYSGSSEQY
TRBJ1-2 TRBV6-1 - ASTPATDYGYT
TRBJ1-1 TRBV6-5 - ASSPSTANTEAF
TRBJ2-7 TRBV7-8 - ASSSRGGIGSYEQY
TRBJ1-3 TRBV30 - AWGNTGPRNTIY
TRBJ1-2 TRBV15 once ATSRDLQEHYGYT
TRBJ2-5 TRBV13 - ASSLGGAGGRKTQY
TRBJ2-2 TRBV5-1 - ASSLELAGVYPGELF
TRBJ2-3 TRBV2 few ASSVGFGSTDTQY
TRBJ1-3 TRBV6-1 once ASSERQSYFGNTIY
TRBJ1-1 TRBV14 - ASSQDIGAGNTEAF
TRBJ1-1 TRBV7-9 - ASRKQGARTEAF
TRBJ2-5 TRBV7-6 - ASSLVPLAGGRETQY
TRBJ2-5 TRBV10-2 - ASSQDRQETQY
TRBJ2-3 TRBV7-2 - ASSLGPLGHPAGDTQY
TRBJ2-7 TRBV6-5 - ASRDLALSSYEQY
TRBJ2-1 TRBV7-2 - ASSLVAQVLNEQF
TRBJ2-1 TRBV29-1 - SVDPGTSGPYYNEQF
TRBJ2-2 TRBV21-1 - ASNSTDRAGELF
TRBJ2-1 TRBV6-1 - ASSEGTGSSYNEQF
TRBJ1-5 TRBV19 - ASSVLNQPQH
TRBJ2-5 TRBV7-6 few ASSLAGTGGRETQY
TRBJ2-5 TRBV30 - AGDFGAKETQY
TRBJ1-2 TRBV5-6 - ASTPRGNIGYT
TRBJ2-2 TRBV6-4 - ASSDRQDTGELF
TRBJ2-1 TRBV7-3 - ASSVTSGRASEQF
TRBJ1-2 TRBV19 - ASSIGSRGSGDGYT
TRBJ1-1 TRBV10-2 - ASSELGVTEAF
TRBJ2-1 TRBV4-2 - ASSPGTPRQGGEQF